Listed here are 21 T cell receptor beta chains from one sample, sequenced in a study of T cells in Graves' hyperthyroidism and ophthalmopathy. RNA transcripts provided the source from which TCR beta CDR3 regions were amplified. The HTBI primer set was used in a first-round RT-PCR of the TCR CDR3. MiXCR, applied by TCRdb to the multiplex PCR reads, yields one record per CDR3 protein. This table holds roughly 100,000 distinct CDR3 sequences, about 51% found once. Sequencing was performed on blood. These TCRs come from a woman in her thirties or forties with Graves' hyperthyroidism.

This clonotype came up many times. V is TRBV10-3 and J is TRBJ1-1; no clear D gene. Between the trimmed V and J ends, which lost 6 bases and 1 base, there was a span of 6 bases. The CDR3 runs to 12 residues. Germline V gives CDR1 ENHRY, CDR2 SYGVKD. In DNA, the CDR3 is TGTGCCATCAGGGGGTGGAACACTGAAGCTTTCTTT. It codes for CAIRGWNTEAFF.

This clonotype came up many times. V is TRBV7-2 and J is TRBJ2-7, with 7 bases fitting TRBD2. The CDR3 has 14 residues. The junction had 11 bases not matched to a gene; V was cut back by 1 base and J by 11 bases. The germline V gene encodes CDR1 SGHTA and CDR2 FQGNSA. CDR3 residues: CASSLDPSGVRKYF. For the CDR3, the DNA is TGTGCCAGCAGCTTAGACCCTAGCGGCGTCAGGAAGTACTTC. The full variable domain, completed using reference TRBV7-2 and TRBJ2-7, is GAGVSQSPSNKVTEKGKDVELRCDPISGHTALYWYRQSLGQGLEFLIYFQGNSAPDKSGLPSDRFSAERTGGSVSTLTIQRTQQEDSAVYLCASSLDPSGVRKYFGPGTRLTVT.

This clonotype was recorded at least ten times. V usage is TRBV29-1 and J usage is TRBJ2-6; unclear D gene. With 1 base removed from V and 4 bases from J, the gap between germline ends came to 5 bases. This CDR3 comprises 13 residues. Germline CDR1 reads SQVTM; CDR2 reads ANQGSEA. CDR3 residues: CSVEGTGANVLTF. The CDR3 DNA is TGCAGCGTTGAAGGGACGGGGGCCAACGTCCTGACTTTC.

This clonotype was seen repeatedly, ten times or more. This rearrangement joins TRBV10-3 to TRBJ1-3; TRBD1 aligns across 11 bases. The V segment lost 8 bases and the J segment 6 bases; nucleotides outside the gene matches: 9. Germline V gene data show CDR1 as ENHRY and CDR2 as SYGVKD. CDR3 length equals 15 residues. The CDR3, as DNA: TGTGCCATCGGACAGGGGGCGACTGGCTTAAACACCATATATTTT. Its protein product is CAIGQGATGLNTIYF.

The sample holds many counts of this clonotype. V and J are TRBV2 and TRBJ2-2, with 7 bases matching TRBD2. The CDR3 runs to 16 residues. Germline lookup yields CDR1 SNHLY and CDR2 FYNNEI. J gave up 6 bases and V 5 bases, and 12 bases lay outside the gene matches. CDR3 loop: CASSLAGTTQAGELFF. CDR3 in DNA: TGTGCCAGCAGTTTGGCCGGGACTACGCAGGCCGGGGAGCTGTTTTTT.

V gene TRBV29-1 combines with J gene TRBJ2-2; the D gene is possibly TRBD1 (5 bases). Germline CDR1 and CDR2: SQVTM and ANQGSEA. Trimming cost V 4 bases and J 8 bases, with 5 bases left between them. The CDR3 consists of 10 residues. In DNA form, the CDR3 reads TGCAGCGTTGGACAGGGGGAGCTGTTTTTT. Its translation: CSVGQGELFF.

This clonotype was recorded many times. This chain connects TRBV5-4 to TRBJ2-5; D may be TRBD1 or TRBD2 (5 bases each). Germline CDR1 reads SGHNT; CDR2 reads YYREEE (reference sequence). The CDR3 consists of 14 residues. With 0 bases removed from V and 5 bases from J, the gap between germline ends came to 11 bases. The CDR3 DNA sequence: TGTGCCAGCAGCTTGGGGGTCAGGGAGGAGACCCAGTACTTC. Protein: CASSLGVREETQYF.

The chain is built from TRBV29-1 and TRBJ2-3; D call uncertain. The CDR3 runs 12 residues. The V end was cut by 7 bases, the J end by 3 bases, with 11 bases between. The germline V gene encodes CDR1 SQVTM and CDR2 ANQGSEA. CDR3 sequence reads: CSARPGTDTQYF. In DNA, the CDR3 is TGCAGCGCCAGACCCGGGACAGATACGCAGTATTTT.

This clonotype was counted ten times or more. V gene TRBV15 combines with J gene TRBJ2-3; D tentatively reads TRBD1 or TRBD2 (6 bases each). The germline V and J ends were trimmed by 1 base and 4 bases, with 15 bases remaining between them. Germline lookup yields CDR1 LNHNV and CDR2 YYDKDF (reference sequence). The CDR3 loop spans 16 amino acids. The CDR3 coding sequence is TGTGCCACCAGCAGAGTTAGAACGGGGGCGGCAGATACGCAGTATTTT. This codes for CATSRVRTGAADTQYF.

The gene calls are TRBV20-1 and TRBJ2-3; TRBD2 aligns across 15 bases. There are 16 residues in the CDR3. CDR1 is DFQATT, CDR2 SNEGSKA, per germline (reference sequence). J lost 5 bases, V lost 3 bases, and 6 bases had no gene match. This chain's CDR3 is CSASGGTSGRQDTQYF. CDR3 sequence (DNA): TGCAGTGCTAGTGGAGGGACTAGCGGGAGGCAAGATACGCAGTATTTT.

This clonotype was seen ten or more times. This sequence joins TRBV7-6 and TRBJ2-7, with D unclear. This CDR3 region has 12 residues. Germline-derived CDR1 and CDR2 are SGHVS and FNYEAQ. V lost 2 bases, J lost 3 bases, and 5 bases lay in between. This CDR3 reads CASSLNSYEQYF. CDR3 nucleotide sequence: TGTGCCAGCAGCTTAAACAGCTACGAGCAGTACTTC.

By sample share, this clonotype is medium-sized (0.01 to 0.1%). The J gene is TRBJ1-2, the V gene TRBV15; 8 positions agree with TRBD1. CDR3 length equals 13 residues. Germline CDR1 and CDR2: LNHNV and YYDKDF (reference sequence). The V and J ends lost 9 bases and 7 bases, in that order; junction bases with no gene match: 10. This chain's CDR3 is CATRSRQGAGYTF. CDR3 DNA sequence: TGTGCCACGAGATCCCGGCAGGGGGCTGGCTACACCTTC.

V gene TRBV10-3 combines with J gene TRBJ1-4; no clear D gene. V shed 0 bases and J shed 4 bases, with 9 bases lying between them. This CDR3 contains 15 residues. Germline loops: CDR1 ENHRY, CDR2 SYGVKD. The CDR3 sequence is CAISESTEYNEKLFF. CDR3 nucleotide sequence: TGTGCCATCAGTGAGTCAACTGAATATAATGAAAAACTGTTTTTT.

The chain carries TRBV29-1 and TRBJ1-1, with 7 bases lining up with TRBD1. The germline CDR1 and CDR2 sequences are SQVTM and ANQGSEA. The CDR3 runs to 13 residues. The J segment lost 8 bases and the V segment lost 4 bases, leaving 10 bases of the junction unmatched. This CDR3 is CSVGDRAAGEAFF. CDR3 in DNA: TGCAGCGTTGGAGACAGGGCCGCTGGGGAAGCTTTCTTT.

This clonotype was recorded many times. The V gene is TRBV10-3, the J gene TRBJ1-2; TRBD1 matches at 8 bases. The CDR3 has 14 amino acids. With V trimmed by 6 bases and J by 8 bases, 11 bases remained unmatched. Germline loops: CDR1 ENHRY, CDR2 SYGVKD. The CDR3 is CAIRQGAPARGYTF. The CDR3 nucleotides are TGTGCCATCAGGCAGGGGGCCCCGGCTCGGGGCTACACCTTC.

This clonotype was seen many times. The chain combines TRBV29-1 with TRBJ1-6; 9 bases match TRBD1. J was trimmed by 7 bases and V by 8 bases; bases with no gene match: 6. Germline V gives CDR1 SQVTM, CDR2 ANQGSEA. The CDR3 covers 13 residues. This CDR3 is CSFGGTGNSPLHF. CDR3 DNA sequence: TGCAGCTTCGGGGGGACAGGGAATTCACCCCTCCACTTT.

The chain has TRBV20-1 and TRBJ2-5; 7 bases agree with TRBD1. From germline, CDR1 is DFQATT and CDR2 SNEGSKA (reference sequence). This CDR3 is 15 amino acids long. Germline trimming cut 0 bases from V and 2 bases from J; bases unmatched to any gene: 6. CDR3 sequence: CSAREWGTVQETQYF. In DNA form, the CDR3 reads TGCAGTGCTAGAGAGTGGGGGACAGTACAAGAGACCCAGTACTTC.

This clonotype has more than one count but fewer than ten. The V call is TRBV9, the J call TRBJ2-5; a weak D match, TRBD2 (6 bases). This CDR3 has 15 amino acids. Trimming cost V 7 bases and J 5 bases, with 21 bases left between them. CDR1 is SGDLS, CDR2 YYNGEE, per germline. The CDR3: CASSPERGGGETQYF. The CDR3 coding sequence is TGTGCCAGCTCACCAGAAAGGGGCGGAGGGGAGACCCAGTACTTC. The complete variable domain, with remaining parts taken from reference TRBV9 and TRBJ2-5, reads DSGVTQTPKHLITATGQRVTLRCSPRSGDLSVYWYQQSLDQGLQFLIQYYNGEERAKGNILERFSAQQFPDLHSELNLSSLELGDSALYFCASSPERGGGETQYFGPGTRLLVL.

CDR3 coding DNA: TGTGCCACCAGCAGCCCAACCCTGGCGAACACCGGGGAGCTGTTTTTT. Amino acids: CATSSPTLANTGELFF. The chain has TRBV15 and TRBJ2-2; D is unclear. Per the germline V gene, CDR1 is LNHNV and CDR2 is YYDKDF (reference sequence). This CDR3 is built from 16 residues. V lost 3 bases and J lost 0, with 11 bases in between.

This clonotype was observed at least ten times. V usage is TRBV10-3 and J usage is TRBJ2-5, with a weak D call TRBD2 (5 bases). With 10 bases removed from V and 2 bases from J, the gap between germline ends came to 20 bases. Germline CDR1 ENHRY, CDR2 SYGVKD. This CDR3 has 15 amino acids. CDR3 nucleotide sequence: TGTGCCACCGCCGTATTTGGACTGCTGCAAGAGACCCAGTACTTC. This sequence encodes CATAVFGLLQETQYF.

On this clonotype: A single base separates this from a much larger clone, so it may be a read error. The chain recombines TRBV4-1 with TRBJ1-1; D not resolved. Germline CDR1 is MGHRA and CDR2 is YSYEKL. This CDR3 is built from 16 residues. V dropped 1 base and J dropped 6 bases, with 18 bases sitting between them. As DNA, the CDR3 is TGCGCCAGCAGCCAAGGACACGCCGAACGAGGCGCTGAAGCTTTCTTT. It yields the protein CASSQGHAERGAEAFF.